Sequencing of this T cell receptor (beta chain) was carried out in a study of blood T cell repertoires in COVID-19. About the research overall: Whether acute or convalescent, the COVID-19 samples came from the United States, Italy and Spain. PBMCs, B-cell-depleted T cells, or T cells were the source of the cDNA or gDNA that made up the material.

The CDR3 sequence is 21 residues long. CDR1 LGHNA and CDR2 YSLEER come from the germline V gene. V lost 1 base, J lost 6 bases, and 32 bases lay in between. Libraries were prepared by immunoSEQ multiplex PCR; TCRdb keeps only in-frame clonotypes and omits some of them. This sample has 300,000 to 400,000 clones, with approximately 89% found just once. Sequencing was carried out using peripheral blood. The source is a woman aged 18 to 35 who had recovered from COVID-19. The chain joins TRBV4-3 to TRBJ2-3; a possible D gene is TRBD1 (12 bases). As DNA, the CDR3 is TGCGCCAGCAGCCAAGGTCTGGGACAGGGGGCTCTAGCGGGAGGCCAGGATACGCAGTATTTT. Its protein product is CASSQGLGQGALAGGQDTQYF.